The 22 T cell receptor beta chains below come from one sample, sequenced in a study of STAT5B mutations in CD4+ large granular lymphocyte leukemia (dated by TCRdb to 2021 to 2024). The library was generated by the immunoSEQ multiplex PCR assay. Held by TCRdb, this immuneACCESS table contains in-frame sequences only and omits some clones. Under half of the omission traces to an unresolved V gene where checked; the cause of the rest is unknown. This sample has fewer than 50,000 clones in its table, and 80% to 85% of those were observed once. 0.3% to 0.45% of the sample goes to the ten largest clones. The sample taken for sequencing was CD4+ T cells from blood buffy coats. Receptors originate from a human donor in good health.

The chain couples TRBV2 to TRBJ1-2, with TRBD1 as a possible D gene (5 bases). V was trimmed by 2 bases and J by 5 bases, leaving 9 bases between them. The CDR3 contains 13 residues. The V gene's germline CDR1 is SNHLY and CDR2 FYNNEI. The CDR3 DNA sequence: TGTGCCAGCAGTGAAATGGCAGGGTATGGCTACACCTTC. Translating gives CASSEMAGYGYTF.

The chain is built from TRBV19 and TRBJ1-2; a weak D match, TRBD1 (5 bases). CDR3 size: 15 residues. Deletions cut 3 bases from V and 4 bases from J, with 15 bases between. The germline V gene encodes CDR1 LNHDA and CDR2 SQIVND (reference sequence). Here the CDR3 DNA reads TGTGCCAGTAGTATGGGCCAGGGCTGGGGCTATGGCTACACCTTC. It yields the protein CASSMGQGWGYGYTF.

The chain links TRBV2 to TRBJ1-2, with D possibly matching TRBD1 (5 bases). Between the trimmed V and J ends, which lost 6 bases and 7 bases, there was a span of 15 bases. The CDR3 has 13 amino acids. Germline V lookup: CDR1 SNHLY, CDR2 FYNNEI. CDR3 bases: TGTGCCAGCAGCGCGACCTCGGGGACTGGCTACACCTTC. Its translation: CASSATSGTGYTF.

The chain links TRBV5-4 to TRBJ2-7, with D unresolved. This CDR3 spans 12 amino acids. With 2 bases removed from V and 0 bases from J, the gap between germline ends came to 3 bases. The germline V gene encodes CDR1 SGHNT and CDR2 YYREEE (reference sequence). The CDR3, as DNA: TGTGCCAGCAGCTTAAGCTCCTACGAGCAGTACTTC. Translating it yields CASSLSSYEQYF.

For the CDR3, the DNA is TGTGCCATCAGAGGAGGGAGGGACAGTTCCGAGCAGTACTTC. This sequence encodes CAIRGGRDSSEQYF. V and J are TRBV10-3 and TRBJ2-7; the D call may be TRBD1 or TRBD2 (7 bases each). Germline values: CDR1 ENHRY, CDR2 SYGVKD. Trimming shortened V by 6 bases and J by 6 bases, and 18 bases separated the two germline ends. The CDR3 covers 14 residues.

The rearrangement links TRBV29-1 to TRBJ2-3; 10 bases are a match to TRBD2. This CDR3 is built from 16 residues. Germline CDR1 and CDR2: SQVTM and ANQGSEA. V shed 5 bases and J 5 bases; nucleotides not matched to a gene: 13. The CDR3 spells CSVLTTSGFYVDTQYF. CDR3 DNA sequence: TGCAGCGTTTTAACGACTAGCGGGTTTTATGTAGATACGCAGTATTTT.

The chain has TRBV7-3 and TRBJ2-2; possibly TRBD1 for D (6 bases). V was cut by 5 bases and J by 0 bases, with 13 bases left in between. The germline CDR1 and CDR2 sequences are SGHTA and FQGTGA. This CDR3 comprises 16 residues. CDR3 nucleotides: TGTGCCAGCAGCCAGGGACATATCGCGAACACCGGGGAGCTGTTTTTT. Translation gives CASSQGHIANTGELFF.

This clone was picked up a small number of times. The chain joins TRBV11-2 to TRBJ2-7, with D possibly matching TRBD2 (6 bases). Germline-derived CDR1 and CDR2 are SGHAT and FQNNGV. The V end lost 6 bases, the J end lost 2 bases, and 17 bases lay between the germline ends. CDR3 size: 15 residues. The CDR3 loop is CASSLSGGSTYEQYF. The DNA of the CDR3 is TGTGCCAGCAGTCTTAGTGGGGGGTCCACCTACGAGCAGTACTTC. Combining the CDR3 with reference TRBV11-2 and TRBJ2-7 gives the whole variable domain EAGVAQSPRYKIIEKRQSVAFWCNPISGHATLYWYQQILGQGPKLLIQFQNNGVVDDSQLPKDRFSAERLKGVDSTLKIQPAKLEDSAVYLCASSLSGGSTYEQYFGPGTRLTVT.

The chain joins TRBV19 to TRBJ1-4, with no clear D. Trimming took off 5 bases at V and 7 bases at J, with 17 bases between the two ends. The length of the CDR3 is 15 residues. Germline V gene sequence: CDR1 LNHDA, CDR2 SQIVND (reference sequence). CDR3 sequence (DNA): TGTGCCAGTAGTCGCACCGGACTAGGTCGTGAAAAACTGTTTTTT. This translates into CASSRTGLGREKLFF.

The rearrangement links TRBV4-2 to TRBJ2-5, with 12 bases lining up with TRBD1. With 2 bases clipped from V and 4 bases from J, the junction kept 5 bases outside the gene matches. The germline V gene has CDR1 LGHNA and CDR2 YNFKEQ. CDR3 length: 16 residues. The CDR3 loop reads CASSQSGTGGRETQYF. DNA for the CDR3: TGTGCCAGCAGCCAATCCGGGACAGGGGGCAGAGAGACCCAGTACTTC.

This rearrangement joins TRBV19 to TRBJ1-5; maybe TRBD1 (6 bases). The CDR3 runs 14 residues. CDR1 LNHDA and CDR2 SQIVND come from the germline V gene (reference sequence). V was pared by 4 bases and J by 4 bases, with 11 bases between. Written as DNA, the CDR3 is TGTGCCAGTAGTACGTCACAGGGAAATCAGCCCCAGCATTTT. This codes for CASSTSQGNQPQHF.

In nucleotides, the CDR3 is TGTGCCAGCAGCCCAAGCGGGAGGGCCCTCTACGAGCAGTACTTC. Translation gives CASSPSGRALYEQYF. V is TRBV14 and J is TRBJ2-7; TRBD2 aligns across 10 bases. The ends lost 4 bases at V and 3 bases at J; junction bases unmatched: 6. This CDR3 spans 15 amino acids. Germline-derived CDR1 and CDR2 are SGHDN and FVKESK.

This clone was recorded a few times. In nucleotides, the CDR3 is TGTGCCAGCAGTCCCGAGACGCGACAGGCCTACGAGCAGTACTTC. This gives the protein CASSPETRQAYEQYF. V and J are TRBV2 and TRBJ2-7; maybe TRBD1 (6 bases). Germline V gene lookup returns CDR1 SNHLY and CDR2 FYNNEI. With 5 bases removed from V and 2 bases from J, the gap between germline ends came to 16 bases. The CDR3 extends over 15 amino acids.

The rearrangement links TRBV5-1 to TRBJ2-3; 14 nucleotides match TRBD2. This CDR3 has 16 amino acids. CDR1 is SGHRS, CDR2 YFSETQ, per germline. Trimming removed 3 bases from V and 3 bases from J; junction bases left unmatched: 3. The DNA for the CDR3 is TGCGCCAGCAGCTCGACTAGCGGGAGGGGAACAGATACGCAGTATTTT. Protein product: CASSSTSGRGTDTQYF.

The V and J genes are TRBV18 and TRBJ1-1, with D hard to call. Per germline, CDR1 KGHSH and CDR2 LQKENI. V dropped 6 bases and J dropped 7 bases, with 15 bases sitting between them. The CDR3 runs to 13 residues. For the CDR3, the DNA is TGTGCCAGCTCGGCCACCGAGGGAGGTGAAGCTTTCTTT. Its protein is CASSATEGGEAFF.

The chain uses TRBV2 and TRBJ2-7, with D possibly TRBD1 on 5 matching bases. The CDR3 spans 12 residues. V shed 8 bases and J shed 0 bases, with 8 bases lying between them. CDR1 is SNHLY and CDR2 is FYNNEI in the germline V gene. The CDR3 region is CASSGNSYEQYF. CDR3 coding DNA: TGTGCCAGCTCAGGGAACTCCTACGAGCAGTACTTC.

DNA of the CDR3: TGCAGCGTTGAGGACCCGGGACAGATATATGGCTACACCTTC. Amino acids: CSVEDPGQIYGYTF. This chain joins TRBV29-1 and TRBJ1-2, with 7 positions matching TRBD1. The length of the CDR3 is 14 residues. The germline gives CDR1 SQVTM, CDR2 ANQGSEA. V trimming: 3 bases; J trimming: 5 bases; junction bases outside the gene matches: 9.

This chain joins TRBV7-6 and TRBJ2-5; 11 bases match TRBD2. The CDR3 is 16 amino acids. Trimming cost V 1 base and J 1 base; bases outside gene matches: 2. Germline CDR1 SGHVS, CDR2 FNYEAQ. CDR3: CASSLGLAGGQETQYF. DNA of the CDR3: TGTGCCAGCAGCTTAGGCCTAGCGGGAGGCCAAGAGACCCAGTACTTC.

This clone was detected only once. The chain joins TRBV10-3 to TRBJ2-3; 11 positions agree with TRBD2. CDR1 ENHRY and CDR2 SYGVKD come from the germline V gene. V trimming: 5 bases; J trimming: 1 base; junction bases outside the gene matches: 14. This CDR3 comprises 19 residues. The CDR3: CAISRTSGRTGLGTDTQYF. CDR3 sequence (DNA): TGTGCCATCAGTAGGACTAGCGGGCGTACCGGTCTTGGCACAGATACGCAGTATTTT.

The CDR3 is CASSFGTGKRQPQHF. CDR3 sequence (DNA): TGCGCCAGCAGCTTCGGGACAGGGAAAAGGCAGCCCCAGCATTTT. The chain combines TRBV10-1 with TRBJ1-5; 9 nucleotides match TRBD1. The CDR3 covers 15 residues. Per germline, CDR1 WNHNN and CDR2 SYGVQD (reference sequence). J was trimmed by 7 bases and V by 6 bases; bases with no gene match: 10.

This clone was counted a few times. The rearrangement joins TRBV10-3 to TRBJ1-5; the D is unclear. Germline V gives CDR1 ENHRY, CDR2 SYGVKD. Trimming shortened V by 0 bases and J by 4 bases, and 7 bases separated the two germline ends. The CDR3 covers 14 residues. CDR3 region: CAISESTRNQPQHF. DNA for the CDR3: TGTGCCATCAGTGAGTCGACACGAAATCAGCCCCAGCATTTT.

The chain carries TRBV28 and TRBJ1-1, with TRBD1 matching 8 bases. V dropped 5 bases and J dropped 2; count of bases not matched to a gene: 7. CDR3 length equals 15 residues. Germline CDR1 MDHEN, CDR2 SYDVKM. The CDR3 sequence: CASSPLTGANTEAFF. CDR3 nucleotide sequence: TGTGCCAGCAGTCCCCTGACAGGGGCAAACACTGAAGCTTTCTTT. The entire variable domain, with the rest obtained from reference TRBV28 and TRBJ1-1, is as follows: DVKVTQSSRYLVKRTGEKVFLECVQDMDHENMFWYRQDPGLGLRLIYFSYDVKMKEKGDIPEGYSVSREKKERFSLILESASTNQTSMYLCASSPLTGANTEAFFGQGTRLTVV.